This TCR beta chain appears in the sequencing data of a study of PD-1 blockade in classical Hodgkin lymphoma. As for this clone: Its antigen remains unidentified.

Repertoires were generated with immunoSEQ multiplex PCR, while TCRdb's copy carries only in-frame clones and drops some. The profile shows around 50,000 clones, around 89% of them singletons. Findings of the study overall: As was reported, newly diagnosed patients showed lower baseline TCR diversity than healthy donors did. For complete responders, baseline diversity was comparable to that of newly diagnosed patients. Whereas CD4+ TCR diversity had risen significantly by C4D1, CD8+ TCR diversity had not. Sources of repertoire differences remain undefined, possibly disease activity or prior therapy.

Germline CDR1 SGHNT, CDR2 YENEEA. Trimming cost V 5 bases and J 2 bases, with 16 bases left between them. The CDR3 contains 16 residues. Time point in this sample: cycle 4 day 1 (C4D1), after about 6 weeks of nivolumab. Brentuximab vedotin exposure varied, and every patient relapsed after autologous stem cell transplantation. This TCR was sampled from a human donor with classical Hodgkin lymphoma. The sequencing used peripheral blood mononuclear cells (PBMCs), collected before the fourth cycle of nivolumab. The chain carries TRBV11-3 and TRBJ1-3; unclear D gene. DNA for the CDR3: TGTGCCAGCAGCGATAGGATCGGTTTAACTGGAAACACCATATATTTT. Its protein is CASSDRIGLTGNTIYF.